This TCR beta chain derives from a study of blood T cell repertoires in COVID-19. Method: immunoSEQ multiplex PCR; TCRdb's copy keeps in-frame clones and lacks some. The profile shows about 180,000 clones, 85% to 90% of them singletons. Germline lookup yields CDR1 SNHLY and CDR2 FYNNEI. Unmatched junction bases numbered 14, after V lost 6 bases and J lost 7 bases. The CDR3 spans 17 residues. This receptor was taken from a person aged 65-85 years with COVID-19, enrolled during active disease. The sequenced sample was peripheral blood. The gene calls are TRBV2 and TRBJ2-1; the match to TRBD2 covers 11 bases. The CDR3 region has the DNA TGTGCCAGCAGCCAAAGGGTGCTAGCGGGGGGCCAAAATGAGCAGTTCTTC. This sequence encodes CASSQRVLAGGQNEQFF.